This TCR beta chain came from a study of T cell responses to AZD1222 COVID-19 vaccine. Study-wide results and caveats: At study baseline, merely a handful of AZD1222 recipients were seropositive.

Profiled with immunoSEQ multiplex PCR; TCRdb holds only in-frame clones, not every one. The table has roughly 150,000 clones, around 89% seen once. The germline CDR1 and CDR2 sequences are SEHNR and FQNEAQ (reference sequence). The CDR3 contains 15 residues. V lost 1 base and J lost 6, with 12 bases in between. To note about this clone: The target antigen is unknown.

The sequence was collected from an adult in good health. The rearrangement joins TRBV7-9 to TRBJ1-4; D remains ambiguous. Source: peripheral blood, taken on day 0 of MenACWY control vaccination. This CDR3 is CASSLVGAVYEKLFF. The CDR3 region has the DNA TGTGCCAGCAGCTTAGTGGGAGCGGTCTATGAAAAACTGTTTTTT.